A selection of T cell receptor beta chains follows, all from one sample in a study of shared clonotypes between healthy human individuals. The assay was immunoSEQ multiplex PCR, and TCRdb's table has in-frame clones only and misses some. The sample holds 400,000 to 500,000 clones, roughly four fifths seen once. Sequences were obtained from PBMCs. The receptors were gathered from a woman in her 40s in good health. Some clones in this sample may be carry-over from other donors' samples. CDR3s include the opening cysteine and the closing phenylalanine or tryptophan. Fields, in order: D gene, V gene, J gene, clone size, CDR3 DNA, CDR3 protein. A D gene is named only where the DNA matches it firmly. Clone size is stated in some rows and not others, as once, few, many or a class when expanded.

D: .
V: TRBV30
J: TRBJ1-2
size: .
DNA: TGTGCCTGGGCCGGGACACGTCTGGGGGGCTACACCTTC
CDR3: CAWAGTRLGGYTF

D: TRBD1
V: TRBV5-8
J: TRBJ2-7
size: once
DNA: TGTGCCATCTTTCCCAGGGGGCCGTCCGCTTACGAGCAGTACTTC
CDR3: CAIFPRGPSAYEQYF

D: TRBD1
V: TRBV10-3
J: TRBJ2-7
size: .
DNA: TGTGCCATCGCTAGGGACAGTTCCTACGAGCAGTACTTC
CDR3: CAIARDSSYEQYF

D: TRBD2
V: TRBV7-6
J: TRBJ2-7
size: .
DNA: TGTGCCAGCAGCTTATCGACGGCGGGAGCCTACGAGCAGTACTTC
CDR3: CASSLSTAGAYEQYF

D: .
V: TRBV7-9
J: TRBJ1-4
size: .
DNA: TGTGCCAGCAGCTTCTGGGGGGCGCGGGATGAAAAACTGTTTTTT
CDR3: CASSFWGARDEKLFF

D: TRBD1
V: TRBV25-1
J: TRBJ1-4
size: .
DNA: TGTGCCAGCAGAAAGACAGGGGCTAATGAAAAACTGTTTTTT
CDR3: CASRKTGANEKLFF

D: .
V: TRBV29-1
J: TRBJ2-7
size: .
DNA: TGCAGCGTTACCTCCAGGGGATCCTACGAGCAGTACTTC
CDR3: CSVTSRGSYEQYF

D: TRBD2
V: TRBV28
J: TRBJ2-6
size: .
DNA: TGTGCCAGCAGTCCGTCCCTAGCGGGGGACTCTGGGGCCAACGTCCTGACTTTC
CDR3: CASSPSLAGDSGANVLTF

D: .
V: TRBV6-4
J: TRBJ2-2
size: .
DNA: TGCGCCAGCACCCCTCGGACAGAAACCGGGGAGCTGCTTTTT
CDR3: CASTPRTETGELLF

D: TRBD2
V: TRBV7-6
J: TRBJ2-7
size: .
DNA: TGTGCCAGCAGCGCCTGGACTAGCGACAAATGGAAGTACTTC
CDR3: CASSAWTSDKWKYF

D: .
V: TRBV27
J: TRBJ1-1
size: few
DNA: TGTGCCAGCAGTTGGAGGGCCCCTGCTGAAGCTTTCTTT
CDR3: CASSWRAPAEAFF

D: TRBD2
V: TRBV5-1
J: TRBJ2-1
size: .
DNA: TGCGCCAGCAGCTCCGGGACTAGCGTAATCTCCTACAATGAGCAGTTCTTC
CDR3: CASSSGTSVISYNEQFF

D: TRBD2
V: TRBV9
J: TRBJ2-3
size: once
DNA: TGTGCCAGCAGCGCCACCCGACTAGCGGGAAGCACAGATACGCAGTATTTT
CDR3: CASSATRLAGSTDTQYF

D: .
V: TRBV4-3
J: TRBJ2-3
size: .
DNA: TGCGCCAGCAGCCCAGATCGGGCCACAGATACGCAGTATTTT
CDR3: CASSPDRATDTQYF

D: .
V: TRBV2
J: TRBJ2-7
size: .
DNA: TGTGCCAGCAATCCAGGGGTCGAGCAGTACTTC
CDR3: CASNPGVEQYF

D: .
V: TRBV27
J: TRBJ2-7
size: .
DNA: TGTGCCACCCGCCGCAGCTTAAACTCCTACGAGCAGTACTTC
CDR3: CATRRSLNSYEQYF

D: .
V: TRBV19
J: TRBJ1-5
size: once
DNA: TGTGCCAGCTATTCCGGTTTGAATAGCAATCAGCCCCAGCATTTT
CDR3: CASYSGLNSNQPQHF

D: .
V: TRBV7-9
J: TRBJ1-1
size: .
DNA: TGTGCCAGCAGTCGGGACATAACTGAAGCTTTCTTT
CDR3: CASSRDITEAFF

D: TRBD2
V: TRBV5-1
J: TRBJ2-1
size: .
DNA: TGCGCCAGCAGTCGCACCGGGACTAGCGAGACAGGGGAGCAGTTCTTC
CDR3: CASSRTGTSETGEQFF

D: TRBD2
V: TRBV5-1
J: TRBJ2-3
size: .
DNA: TGCGCCAGCAGCTTGGGAATAGCGGGGTCCAGGGATACGCAGTATTTT
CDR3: CASSLGIAGSRDTQYF

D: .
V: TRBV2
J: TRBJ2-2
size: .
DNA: TGTGCCAGCAGTGGCAACACCGGGGAGCTGTTTTTT
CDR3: CASSGNTGELFF

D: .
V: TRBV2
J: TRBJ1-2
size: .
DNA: TGTGCCAGCAGCCCCGGATTTAGCTACACCTTC
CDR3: CASSPGFSYTF

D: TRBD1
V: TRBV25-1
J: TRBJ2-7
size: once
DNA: TGTGCCAGCAGTGAGGGGACAGTCTCCTACGAGCAGTACTTC
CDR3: CASSEGTVSYEQYF

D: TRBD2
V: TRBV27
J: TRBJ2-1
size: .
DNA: TGTGCCAGCAGTATCATCGGGAGGGGCACTTACAATGAGCAGTTCTTC
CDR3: CASSIIGRGTYNEQFF

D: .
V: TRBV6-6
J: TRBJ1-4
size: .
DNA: TGTGCCAGCAGTTACTCCGGACAGAATGAAAAACTGTTTTTT
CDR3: CASSYSGQNEKLFF

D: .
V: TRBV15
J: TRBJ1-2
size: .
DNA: TGTGCCACCAGCAAAGGGCGCTATGGCTACACCTTC
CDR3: CATSKGRYGYTF

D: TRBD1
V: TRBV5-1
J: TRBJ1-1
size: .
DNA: TGCGCCAGCAGCTTGGCCCCTTCCGGGACAGGGGGCCGGCAGACTGAAGCTTTCTTT
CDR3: CASSLAPSGTGGRQTEAFF

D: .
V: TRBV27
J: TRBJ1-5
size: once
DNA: TGTGCCAGCAGTCCCCTGACCTATGGTAGCAATCAGCCCCAGCATTTT
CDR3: CASSPLTYGSNQPQHF

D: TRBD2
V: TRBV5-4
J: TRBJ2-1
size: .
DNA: TGTGCCAGCAGCTCGGGACTAGCGGGGTACAATGAGCAGTTCTTC
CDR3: CASSSGLAGYNEQFF

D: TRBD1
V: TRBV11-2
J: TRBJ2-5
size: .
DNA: TGTGCCAGCAGCCTTGGACAGGGGAGGGGTGGGACCCAGTACTTC
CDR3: CASSLGQGRGGTQYF

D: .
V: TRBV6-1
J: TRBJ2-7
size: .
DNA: TGTGCCAGCAGTGAAGGCGGTGCCTACGAGCAGTACTTC
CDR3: CASSEGGAYEQYF

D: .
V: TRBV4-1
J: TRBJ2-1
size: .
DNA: TGCGCCAGCAGCCAAGTCAGGGGACGAAATGAGCAGTTCTTC
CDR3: CASSQVRGRNEQFF

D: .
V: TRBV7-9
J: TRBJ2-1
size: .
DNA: TGTGCCAGCAGCCCTCGCCACGAACGCAATGAGCAGTTCTTC
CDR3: CASSPRHERNEQFF

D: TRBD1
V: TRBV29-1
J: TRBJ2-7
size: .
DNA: TGCAGCGTTAAGACAGGGGGCGAGCAGTACTTC
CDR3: CSVKTGGEQYF

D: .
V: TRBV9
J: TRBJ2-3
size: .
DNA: TGTGCCAGCAGCGTTGTAGCGGCATTTAGCACAGATACGCAGTATTTT
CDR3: CASSVVAAFSTDTQYF

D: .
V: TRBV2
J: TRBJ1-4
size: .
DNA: TGTGCCAGCAGCAAACCGGACAGACCTAATGAAAAACTGTTTTTT
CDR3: CASSKPDRPNEKLFF